This T cell receptor beta chain is from a study of OX40 agonist ivuxolimab in advanced cancers. Turning to this clone: Its antigen is not identified.

Study conclusions and caveats: Low levels of normalized T-cell clonal expansion also appeared in some nonresponders.

CDR1 is MNHNS and CDR2 is SASEGT in the germline V gene. V lost 5 bases and J lost 1, with 8 bases in between. The CDR3 runs to 13 residues. Generated by immunoSEQ multiplex PCR, the TCRdb table keeps only in-frame clones and is missing some. The sample lists about 93,000 clones, about 91% occurring once. The V gene is TRBV6-1, the J gene TRBJ1-1, with D perhaps TRBD1 (5 bases). The sequence derives from an adult with an advanced solid tumor such as melanoma, head and neck, liver or kidney cancer. Material: CD4+ or CD8+ T cells sorted from blood, obtained in a trial of the OX40 agonist ivuxolimab. The CDR3 region has the DNA TGTGCCAGCAGTTTGACAGCGAACACTGAAGCTTTCTTT. Its protein is CASSLTANTEAFF.